A single sample gave rise to the 15 T cell receptor beta chains below, sequenced in a study of T-cell memory formation after mild COVID-19 (dated by TCRdb to about 2021). The library relied on 5' RACE. TCRdb records Illumina NovaSeq 6000 as the sequencer. TCRdb applied fastp at Q25 and MiXCR to the public reads, then kept only in-frame beta chains. Each CDR3 protein gets just one entry, which takes the most common genes and DNA from the rows behind it. Counted in this sample were 300,000 to 400,000 distinct CDR3 sequences; roughly 21% of them appeared once. Clones ranked in the top ten supply roughly an eighth of the sample. Sequencing was carried out using PBMCs or a T cell subset sorted from them (not recorded which). The origin of the receptors is an adult woman who had mild COVID-19 (a few samples of this study predate the infection). The sample titles of this study are shuffled in the database, so cell type and time point are left out; the donor was told from shared clones.

The chain couples TRBV20-1 to TRBJ2-1, with D maybe TRBD2 (5 bases). Trimming pared 1 base from V and 4 bases from J, leaving 14 bases between. Germline CDR1 reads DFQATT; CDR2 reads SNEGSKA (reference sequence). CDR3 size: 15 residues. This CDR3 reads CSARAAATSYNEQFF. DNA of the CDR3: TGCAGTGCTAGAGCTGCCGCTACTAGTTACAATGAGCAGTTCTTC.

The rearrangement uses TRBV4-2 and TRBJ2-7; either TRBD1 or TRBD2 may fit D (5 bases each). The CDR3 runs 15 residues. V was clipped by 0 bases and J by 3 bases, with 12 bases between them. Looked up from germline, CDR1 is LGHNA and CDR2 is YNFKEQ. The chain's CDR3 is CASSQDGGPNYEQYF. For the CDR3, the DNA is TGTGCCAGCAGCCAAGATGGGGGACCGAACTACGAGCAGTACTTC.

This clonotype was observed a handful of times. The chain couples TRBV24-1 to TRBJ1-2, with D possibly matching TRBD1 (5 bases). Germline V gene data show CDR1 as KGHDR and CDR2 as SFDVKD. The CDR3 is 17 amino acids. V lost 2 bases, J lost 1 base, and 16 bases lay in between. The CDR3 here is CATSDSGIQAVNYGYTF. The CDR3 nucleotides are TGTGCCACCAGTGATTCAGGAATACAGGCGGTTAACTATGGCTACACCTTC.

In this sample, this clonotype turned up a few times. The V gene is TRBV4-1, the J gene TRBJ2-7; the match to TRBD1 covers 9 bases. V lost 3 bases, J lost 6 bases, and 9 bases stayed unmatched. The CDR3 spans 15 residues. Germline V gene data show CDR1 as MGHRA and CDR2 as YSYEKL. CDR3 residues: CASSHGQDRGSEQYF. CDR3 sequence (DNA): TGCGCCAGCAGCCACGGTCAGGACAGGGGTAGCGAGCAGTACTTC.

This clonotype showed up many times. The CDR3 loop reads CASSPGTVSGEQFF. Written as DNA, the CDR3 is TGTGCCAGCAGTCCCGGGACAGTCTCGGGTGAGCAGTTCTTC. The rearrangement links TRBV12-3 or TRBV12-4 to TRBJ2-1; 7 nucleotides line up with TRBD1. CDR3 length: 14 amino acids. V gave up 5 bases and J gave up 9 bases; unmatched junction bases: 10.

The chain combines TRBV7-2 with TRBJ2-5; 12 bases agree with TRBD2. Per the germline V gene, CDR1 is SGHTA and CDR2 is FQGNSA. J gave up 5 bases and V 5 bases, and 6 bases lay outside the gene matches. The CDR3 sequence is 15 residues long. The CDR3 reads CASSLSSGRAETQYF. In DNA, the CDR3 is TGTGCCAGCAGCCTCTCTAGCGGGAGGGCTGAGACCCAGTACTTC.

The rearrangement links TRBV7-9 to TRBJ1-6, with D possibly being TRBD1 (5 bases). Germline CDR1 and CDR2: SEHNR and FQNEAQ (reference sequence). The CDR3 spans 15 residues. V lost 1 base, J lost 5 bases, and 9 bases lay in between. DNA for the CDR3: TGTGCCAGCAGCTTAGGAGGGACGGATAATTCACCCCTCCACTTT. Translation gives CASSLGGTDNSPLHF.

The J gene is TRBJ1-1, the V gene TRBV27; weak D call: TRBD1 (6 bases). V was clipped by 5 bases and J by 7 bases, with 14 bases between them. The CDR3 runs to 13 residues. Germline V gene data show CDR1 as MNHEY and CDR2 as SMNVEV (reference sequence). CDR3 sequence (DNA): TGTGCCAGCAGTGATCCGAGGGGGGGTGAAGCTTTCTTT. Amino acids: CASSDPRGGEAFF.

This clonotype was counted only a few times. This chain links TRBV7-8 with TRBJ2-1; D is possibly TRBD1 (7 bases). From germline, CDR1 is SGHVS and CDR2 FQNEAQ. V lost 5 bases, J lost 9 bases, and 17 bases lay in between. The CDR3 contains 14 residues. CDR3 residues: CASSVGGTEGEQFF. Here the CDR3 DNA reads TGTGCCAGCAGCGTAGGGGGGACAGAGGGTGAGCAGTTCTTC.

This clonotype occurred a few times. The V call is TRBV4-3, the J call TRBJ2-1; 10 nucleotides match TRBD2. This CDR3 is built from 15 residues. The germline gives CDR1 LGHNA, CDR2 YSLEER. The ends lost 2 bases at V and 8 bases at J; junction bases unmatched: 6. CDR3 in DNA: TGCGCCAGCAGCCAACCTAGCGGGAGTAGAGATGAGCAGTTCTTC. It translates to CASSQPSGSRDEQFF.

This sequence joins TRBV9 and TRBJ1-1, with D uncertain. V was shortened by 0 bases and J by 0 bases, with 15 bases between the two germline ends. Germline V gives CDR1 SGDLS, CDR2 YYNGEE. The CDR3 extends over 17 amino acids. CDR3 sequence: CASSVAQDHRMNTEAFF. The CDR3 nucleotides are TGTGCCAGCAGCGTAGCCCAGGACCATAGAATGAACACTGAAGCTTTCTTT.

This clonotype was observed a few times. The chain links TRBV12-3 or TRBV12-4 to TRBJ2-7; no firm D call. With 5 bases removed from V and 2 bases from J, the gap between germline ends came to 10 bases. The CDR3 covers 13 residues. CDR3 DNA: TGTGCCAGCAGTGTTCGAATCACCTACGAGCAGTACTTC. Translated, it gives CASSVRITYEQYF.

In DNA, the CDR3 is TGTGCCAGCAGCCCTAGCGGGGTGGGTTCTAGCACAGATACGCAGTATTTT. This encodes CASSPSGVGSSTDTQYF. V and J are TRBV3-1 and TRBJ2-3; 9 positions match TRBD2. Germline V gene sequence: CDR1 LGHDT, CDR2 YNNKEL (reference sequence). There are 17 residues in the CDR3. J was trimmed by 0 bases and V by 4 bases; bases with no gene match: 8.

The sample holds many counts of this clonotype. The chain employs TRBV25-1 and TRBJ2-7; D ambiguous. This CDR3 comprises 11 residues. Trimming took off 5 bases at V and 3 bases at J, with 5 bases between the two ends. The germline gives CDR1 MGHDK, CDR2 SYGVNS. The DNA for the CDR3 is TGTGCCAGCAGTATCTACTACGAGCAGTACTTC. It is translated as CASSIYYEQYF.

This clonotype has only a few counts. This chain joins TRBV5-1 and TRBJ2-7, with 7 bases that match TRBD1. J gave up 2 bases and V 0 bases, and 5 bases lay outside the gene matches. Per germline, CDR1 SGHRS and CDR2 YFSETQ. The CDR3 runs 15 residues. The CDR3 DNA is TGCGCCAGCAGCTTGGGCAGAGGGGGCCCCTACGAGCAGTACTTC. Translation: CASSLGRGGPYEQYF.